Shown below are 20 T cell receptor beta chains from a single sample sequenced in a study of identical twins. TCRdb processed the 5' RACE reads anew with MiXCR; each CDR3 protein has one entry. The profile shows 500,000 or so distinct CDR3 sequences, roughly an eighth of them singletons. These data were also filed under a second study, of yellow fever vaccine responses in identical twins.

The specimen was CD4+ T cells sorted from blood. The source is a woman under 30 in good health.

This clonotype was picked up a small number of times. The chain employs TRBV5-1 and TRBJ2-7; 8 bases fit TRBD2. V gave up 5 bases and J gave up 2 bases; unmatched junction bases: 9. CDR3 length: 15 residues. The germline CDR1 and CDR2 sequences are SGHRS and YFSETQ. The CDR3 is CASRPGSGSPYEQYF. Written as DNA, the CDR3 is TGCGCCAGCAGACCCGGGAGCGGGAGTCCCTACGAGCAGTACTTC.

The V gene is TRBV15, the J gene TRBJ2-2; D not certain. With 0 bases removed from V and 7 bases from J, the gap between germline ends came to 12 bases. Germline V gene lookup returns CDR1 LNHNV and CDR2 YYDKDF (reference sequence). The CDR3 sequence is 15 residues long. CDR3 region: CATSRDLGGNGELFF. CDR3 nucleotides: TGTGCCACCAGCAGAGATCTTGGTGGGAACGGGGAGCTGTTTTTT.

The rearrangement joins TRBV5-1 to TRBJ2-2; 7 bases fit TRBD1. After removal of 3 bases from V and 6 bases from J, the junction contained 2 bases not matched to a gene. CDR1 is SGHRS and CDR2 is YFSETQ in the germline V gene. The CDR3 has 13 amino acids. The CDR3 region is CASSYDRAGELFF. The CDR3 coding sequence is TGCGCCAGCAGCTACGACAGGGCCGGGGAGCTGTTTTTT. Full variable domain (outside the CDR3, taken from reference TRBV5-1 and TRBJ2-2): KAGVTQTPRYLIKTRGQQVTLSCSPISGHRSVSWYQQTPGQGLQFLFEYFSETQRNKGNFPGRFSGRQFSNSRSEMNVSTLELGDSALYLCASSYDRAGELFFGEGSRLTVL.

Only a few counts were recorded for this clonotype. The chain couples TRBV5-1 to TRBJ2-4, with D perhaps matching TRBD1 (5 bases). From germline, CDR1 is SGHRS and CDR2 YFSETQ. This CDR3 is 14 amino acids long. Between the trimmed V and J ends, which lost 2 bases and 6 bases, there was a span of 12 bases. CDR3 DNA sequence: TGCGCCAGCAGCTTTCTGCCAGGGTCAAACATTCAGTACTTC. Translating it yields CASSFLPGSNIQYF.

This chain connects TRBV20-1 to TRBJ1-1; TRBD1 matches at 8 bases. With 2 bases clipped from V and 0 bases from J, the junction kept 8 bases outside the gene matches. The CDR3 totals 16 residues. The germline gives CDR1 DFQATT, CDR2 SNEGSKA (reference sequence). This CDR3 is CSARPGGQFMNTEAFF. For the CDR3, the DNA is TGCAGTGCTAGACCAGGGGGCCAATTTATGAACACTGAAGCTTTCTTT.

V usage is TRBV29-1 and J usage is TRBJ1-3; D not resolved. Germline CDR1 and CDR2: SQVTM and ANQGSEA. The CDR3 is 14 residues long. Trimming stripped 7 bases from V and 1 base from J, with 14 bases between. The CDR3 coding sequence is TGCAGCGGGCGGACCGGAGGGTCTGGAAACACCATATATTTT. It codes for CSGRTGGSGNTIYF.

This clonotype was counted only a few times. The V call is TRBV5-1, the J call TRBJ2-5; D call uncertain. V lost 0 bases and J 1 base, leaving 16 bases between the germline ends. Germline V gene data show CDR1 as SGHRS and CDR2 as YFSETQ. This CDR3 region has 17 residues. The CDR3 nucleotides are TGCGCCAGCAGCTTGGGACTCCGAAACGTCGGCCAAGAGACCCAGTACTTC. Translation gives CASSLGLRNVGQETQYF.

The rearrangement joins TRBV20-1 to TRBJ2-5; 8 bases line up with TRBD2. The CDR3 has 14 residues. The germline V gene has CDR1 DFQATT and CDR2 SNEGSKA (reference sequence). The V segment lost 3 bases and the J segment 5 bases; nucleotides outside the gene matches: 8. CDR3 nucleotides: TGCAGTGCTAGTCCGGGAGGGCCCCGGGAGACCCAGTACTTC. Translated: CSASPGGPRETQYF.

This clonotype was counted many times. The CDR3 DNA reads TGTGCCAGCAGCCTAGACAGGGTCGGGTTCTTC. Translating gives CASSLDRVGFF. This chain uses TRBV7-9 with TRBJ2-1, with 7 positions matching TRBD1. The germline V gene has CDR1 SEHNR and CDR2 FQNEAQ (reference sequence). V lost 5 bases to trimming and J lost 15 bases; unmatched junction nucleotides: 7. CDR3 length: 11 amino acids.

The V and J genes are TRBV5-8 and TRBJ2-4; D is perhaps TRBD2 (5 bases). This CDR3 has 13 amino acids. Germline V lookup: CDR1 SGHTS, CDR2 YDEGEE. V lost 4 bases to trimming and J lost 7 bases, with 12 bases between them. The CDR3 region is CASSLTGLNIQYF. CDR3 coding DNA: TGTGCCAGCAGCCTGACGGGGTTGAACATTCAGTACTTC.

V and J are TRBV20-1 and TRBJ2-1; 7 bases match TRBD2. CDR3 size: 13 residues. Germline trimming cut 3 bases from V and 10 bases from J; bases unmatched to any gene: 9. CDR1 and CDR2 from the germline V gene are DFQATT and SNEGSKA (reference sequence). For the CDR3, the DNA is TGCAGTGCTAGGACTAGCCGGCTGAACGAGCAGTTCTTC. As protein: CSARTSRLNEQFF.

This clonotype was seen many times. The chain has TRBV20-1 and TRBJ2-1; D possibly corresponds to TRBD2 (8 bases). V was pared by 3 bases and J by 6 bases, with 15 bases between. In germline, CDR1 is DFQATT, CDR2 SNEGSKA (reference sequence). The CDR3 extends over 14 amino acids. In DNA, the CDR3 is TGCAGTGCTAGTGACGGGAGGGGGCGCAATGAGCAGTTCTTC. It encodes CSASDGRGRNEQFF.

The gene calls are TRBV6-1 and TRBJ2-6; the D is unclear. CDR3 length: 16 residues. Trimming left V 7 bases short and J 0 bases short, with 13 bases between. Germline CDR1 MNHNS, CDR2 SASEGT. The CDR3 reads CASTPSFRSGANVLTF. Here the CDR3 DNA reads TGTGCCAGCACCCCCTCATTCCGCTCTGGGGCCAACGTCCTGACTTTC.

Only a few counts were recorded for this clonotype. V and J are TRBV29-1 and TRBJ2-3; 12 nucleotides align to TRBD2. CDR3 length: 14 residues. Germline CDR1 SQVTM, CDR2 ANQGSEA. After removal of 4 bases from V and 5 bases from J, the junction contained 4 bases not matched to a gene. CDR3 sequence (DNA): TGCAGCGTTGTTGAGGGACTAGCGGGAGATACGCAGTATTTT. It yields the protein CSVVEGLAGDTQYF.

The V call is TRBV7-9, the J call TRBJ2-1, with TRBD2 matching over 9 bases. Trimming removed 2 bases from V and 7 bases from J; junction bases left unmatched: 12. Germline V gene data show CDR1 as SEHNR and CDR2 as FQNEAQ (reference sequence). The length of the CDR3 is 17 residues. This CDR3 reads CASSLKGDSGSGNEQFF. CDR3 sequence (DNA): TGTGCCAGCAGCTTAAAGGGCGATAGCGGGAGTGGGAATGAGCAGTTCTTC.

This clonotype was counted a few times. The chain recombines TRBV28 with TRBJ1-1, with D unclear. The germline V gene encodes CDR1 MDHEN and CDR2 SYDVKM. This CDR3 region has 16 residues. V lost 2 bases to trimming and J lost 1 base, with 14 bases between them. The CDR3: CASSLPEGGPNTEAFF. As DNA, the CDR3 is TGTGCCAGCAGTTTACCCGAGGGCGGGCCGAACACTGAAGCTTTCTTT.

This clonotype was observed a few times. The gene calls are TRBV10-2 and TRBJ2-3, with D perhaps matching TRBD1 (5 bases). Per the germline V gene, CDR1 is WSHSY and CDR2 is SAAADI. V lost 10 bases, J lost 0 bases, and 23 bases lay in between. CDR3 length equals 17 residues. CDR3 sequence: CATVLGPRAVSTDTQYF. CDR3 sequence (DNA): TGCGCCACCGTATTGGGCCCCAGGGCCGTTAGCACAGATACGCAGTATTTT.

This clonotype came up a few times. The chain employs TRBV27 and TRBJ2-3, with D perhaps matching TRBD2 (5 bases). This CDR3 is built from 13 residues. Germline V gene lookup returns CDR1 MNHEY and CDR2 SMNVEV (reference sequence). The V gene lost 4 bases and the J gene lost 6 bases, with 11 bases spanning the gap. In DNA, the CDR3 is TGTGCCAGCAGTTCCCGGACTGCGGATACGCAGTATTTT. Protein product: CASSSRTADTQYF.

V and J are TRBV5-4 and TRBJ2-1; possible D gene TRBD2, 5 bases. The V gene lost 4 bases and the J gene lost 5 bases, with 13 bases spanning the gap. The length of the CDR3 is 14 residues. The germline V gene encodes CDR1 SGHNT and CDR2 YYREEE (reference sequence). CDR3 loop: CASSGYGRDNEQFF. CDR3 bases: TGTGCCAGCAGCGGCTACGGGCGGGACAATGAGCAGTTCTTC.

The table lists this clonotype with a few counts. V gene TRBV5-1 combines with J gene TRBJ2-7; 7 nucleotides align to TRBD1. The V segment lost 4 bases and the J segment 4 bases; nucleotides outside the gene matches: 8. Germline V gene sequence: CDR1 SGHRS, CDR2 YFSETQ. The CDR3 spans 14 residues. CDR3 region: CASSETGSGYEQYF. CDR3 nucleotide sequence: TGCGCCAGCAGCGAGACAGGGTCTGGATACGAGCAGTACTTC.